The text below deals with one T cell receptor beta chain. Antigen unknown. TCR beta CDR3 regions were amplified from RNA transcripts. TCR CDR3 regions were first amplified by RT-PCR with HTBI primers. TCRdb recomputed calls from the multiplex PCR reads with MiXCR, one row per CDR3 protein. This sample has roughly 250,000 distinct CDR3 sequences; approximately 23% occur once, and the top ten carry around 62%. The entry originates in a study of T cells in Graves' hyperthyroidism and ophthalmopathy. Study results and caveats: A 13 V-J signature model discriminated ophthalmopathy versus stable hyperthyroidism. Ophthalmopathy was identified by the model a median about 6 months ahead of onset.

Sequences were obtained from blood. The source of this sequence is a man aged 30 to 39 with Graves' ophthalmopathy.

For the CDR3, the DNA is TGTGCCAGCAGGCGTAGCAGTAGCCAAGAGACCCAGTACTTC. Its protein product is CASRRSSSQETQYF. The chain recombines TRBV5-6 with TRBJ2-5, with D hard to call. Germline lookup yields CDR1 SGHDT and CDR2 YYEEEE. Trimming took 5 bases from V and 1 from J, leaving 12 bases between them. This CDR3 has 14 amino acids.